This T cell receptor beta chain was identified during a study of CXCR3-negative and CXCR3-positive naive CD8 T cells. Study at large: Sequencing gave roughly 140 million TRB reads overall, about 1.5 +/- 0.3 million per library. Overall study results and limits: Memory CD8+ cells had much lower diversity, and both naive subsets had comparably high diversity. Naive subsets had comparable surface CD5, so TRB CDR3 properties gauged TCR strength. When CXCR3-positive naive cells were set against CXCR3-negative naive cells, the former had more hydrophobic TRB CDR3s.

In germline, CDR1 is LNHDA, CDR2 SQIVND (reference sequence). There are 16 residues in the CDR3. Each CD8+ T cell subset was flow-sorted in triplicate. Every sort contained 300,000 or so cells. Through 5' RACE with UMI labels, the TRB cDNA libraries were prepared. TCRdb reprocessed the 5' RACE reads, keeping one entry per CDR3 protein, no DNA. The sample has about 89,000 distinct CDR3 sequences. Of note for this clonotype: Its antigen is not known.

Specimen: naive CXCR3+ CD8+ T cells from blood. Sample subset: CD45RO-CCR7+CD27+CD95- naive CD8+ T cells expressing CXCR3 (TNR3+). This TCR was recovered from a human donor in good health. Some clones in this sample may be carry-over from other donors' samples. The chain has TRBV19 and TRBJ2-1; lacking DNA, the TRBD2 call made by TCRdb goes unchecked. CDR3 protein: CASRGLRIEGYNEQFF.